Listed below are T cell receptor beta chains from one sample, sequenced in a study of shared clonotypes between healthy human individuals. TCRdb's table, derived via immunoSEQ multiplex PCR, lists solely in-frame clones and lacks some. The top ten clones hold more than 0.85% of a sample with around 1,100,000 clones, roughly 80% of them seen once. The sequenced sample consisted of memory CD4+ T cells from PBMCs. All receptors derive from a man younger than 30 in good health. Some clones in this sample may be carry-over from other donors' samples. CDR3s include the opening cysteine and the closing phenylalanine or tryptophan. D genes are given only for firm matches. Clone size is given for some rows only: seen once, a few or many times, or a class if the clone is expanded.

clone size,J gene,D gene,V gene,CDR3 protein,CDR3 DNA
.,TRBJ1-2,.,TRBV4-3,CASSQDIRGANYGYTF,TGCGCCAGCAGCCAAGATATCAGGGGAGCTAACTATGGCTACACCTTC
.,TRBJ1-2,.,TRBV28,CASSLISVYGYTF,TGTGCCAGCAGTCTCATAAGTGTTTATGGCTACACCTTC
.,TRBJ1-2,TRBD1,TRBV5-1,CATRDRSSSYGYTF,TGCGCCACTCGGGACAGGTCAAGCAGCTATGGCTACACCTTC
.,TRBJ2-5,.,TRBV7-7,CASSSPGDEETQYF,TGTGCCAGCAGCTCTCCGGGAGACGAGGAGACCCAGTACTTC
.,TRBJ2-2,.,TRBV18,CASSADAHKDTGELFF,TGTGCCAGCTCAGCCGACGCTCACAAAGACACCGGGGAGCTGTTTTTT
.,TRBJ2-5,TRBD2,TRBV30,CAWSAGTAGGETQYF,TGTGCCTGGAGCGCCGGGACAGCGGGGGGTGAGACCCAGTACTTC
once,TRBJ2-3,.,TRBV5-4,CASSWGLGNTDTQYF,TGTGCCAGCAGCTGGGGATTGGGGAACACAGATACGCAGTATTTT
few,TRBJ2-5,TRBD2,TRBV9,CASSPGAGGAETQYF,TGTGCCAGCAGCCCCGGGGCGGGGGGTGCAGAGACCCAGTACTTC
.,TRBJ2-3,.,TRBV2,CASSEDSKTRDTQYF,TGTGCCAGCAGTGAGGACTCAAAAACACGAGATACGCAGTATTTT
.,TRBJ2-3,.,TRBV5-1,CASSSAGRTDTQYF,TGCGCCAGCAGCTCGGCGGGTCGCACAGATACGCAGTATTTT
.,TRBJ1-1,.,TRBV14,CASSQETVSLEAFF,TGTGCCAGCAGCCAAGAAACCGTATCTCTGGAAGCTTTCTTT
.,TRBJ2-4,.,TRBV7-2,CASSPMGVAKNIQYF,TGTGCCAGCAGCCCCATGGGCGTAGCCAAAAACATTCAGTACTTC
.,TRBJ2-1,TRBD2,TRBV11-2,CASSTLTSGSYNEQFF,TGTGCCAGCAGCACCCTCACTAGCGGGAGCTACAATGAGCAGTTCTTC
.,TRBJ2-5,.,TRBV11-3,CASSLDKYTETQYF,TGTGCCAGCAGCTTGGACAAATACACGGAGACCCAGTACTTC
.,TRBJ1-2,.,TRBV6-5,CASSYSGQSVFF,TGTGCCAGCAGTTACTCCGGACAGTCCGTATTTTTC
.,TRBJ2-1,.,TRBV5-4,CASSIPGSYNEQFF,TGTGCCAGCAGCATACCGGGATCTTACAATGAGCAGTTCTTC
many,TRBJ2-2,.,TRBV5-8,CASSLVGANTGELFF,TGTGCCAGCAGCTTGGTAGGAGCGAACACCGGGGAGCTGTTTTTT
.,TRBJ2-3,TRBD1,TRBV5-1,CASKPGQESLATQYF,TGCGCCAGCAAACCGGGACAGGAATCATTGGCTACGCAGTATTTT
.,TRBJ1-2,.,TRBV18,CASSPFEGIDNYGYTF,TGTGCCAGCTCACCATTTGAAGGGATTGATAACTATGGCTACACCTTC
.,TRBJ1-1,TRBD1,TRBV5-1,CASSLVRGQGTRTEAFF,TGCGCCAGCAGCTTGGTTCGGGGACAGGGGACGCGAACTGAAGCTTTCTTT
.,TRBJ2-3,.,TRBV9,CASSSSGGRADTQYF,TGTGCCAGCAGCTCATCCGGGGGAAGGGCAGATACGCAGTATTTT
.,TRBJ2-1,.,TRBV7-8,CASSYNRDGNEQFF,TGTGCCAGCAGCTATAACAGGGATGGGAATGAGCAGTTCTTC
.,TRBJ2-5,.,TRBV6-1,CASRRDGRSWETQYF,TGTGCCAGCAGGAGAGACGGGCGGTCGTGGGAGACCCAGTACTTC
.,TRBJ2-3,.,TRBV2,CASSDGSGRTDTQYF,TGTGCCAGCAGTGATGGTAGCGGTCGCACAGATACGCAGTATTTT
.,TRBJ1-2,.,TRBV5-8,CASRDDPNYGYTF,TGTGCCAGCAGAGACGACCCTAACTATGGCTACACCTTC
.,TRBJ1-2,.,TRBV19,CASSRDTNYGYTF,TGTGCCAGTAGTCGGGACACCAACTATGGCTACACCTTC
few,TRBJ2-5,.,TRBV19,CASSMSGQETQYF,TGTGCCAGTAGTATGAGTGGACAAGAGACCCAGTACTTC
.,TRBJ2-2,.,TRBV28,CASSSKFKYTGELFF,TGTGCCAGCAGTTCTAAGTTCAAATACACCGGGGAGCTGTTTTTT
.,TRBJ2-7,.,TRBV5-4,CASSLEQGGEQYF,TGTGCCAGCAGCTTGGAACAGGGCGGCGAGCAGTACTTC
.,TRBJ1-1,TRBD1,TRBV19,CASTKNGGQPLMNTEAFF,TGTGCCAGTACCAAAAACGGGGGACAGCCCTTGATGAACACTGAAGCTTTCTTT
many,TRBJ2-1,.,TRBV2,CASSDERRVVNEQFF,TGTGCCAGCAGTGACGAACGCAGGGTGGTGAATGAGCAGTTCTTC
.,TRBJ2-1,.,TRBV6-1,CASSEQGAYNEQFF,TGTGCCAGCAGTGAGCAGGGCGCCTACAATGAGCAGTTCTTC
.,TRBJ1-4,.,TRBV18,CASSLLTGSNEKLFF,TGTGCCAGCTCACTTTTAACAGGGTCCAATGAAAAACTGTTTTTT
.,TRBJ1-2,TRBD1,TRBV18,CASSPPETGGSPYGYTF,TGTGCCAGCTCACCCCCCGAGACAGGGGGCAGTCCATATGGCTACACCTTC
.,TRBJ2-3,.,TRBV5-1,CASSPIGRSRTDTQYF,TGCGCCAGCAGCCCCATAGGAAGGTCCAGGACAGATACGCAGTATTTT
few,TRBJ2-7,TRBD1,TRBV4-1,CASSQGGTGWDEQYF,TGCGCCAGCAGCCAAGGCGGGACAGGGTGGGACGAGCAGTACTTC